Each of the 23 T cell receptor beta chains below was sequenced from the same sample in a study of T cells after yellow fever vaccination. Each CDR3 protein gets one entry after TCRdb re-called the 5' RACE reads with MiXCR. The data show 300,000 to 400,000 distinct CDR3 sequences, roughly 8.3% seen once. The sequences come from PBMCs, collected roughly seven weeks after the first yellow fever vaccination. The receptor set was obtained from a man between 18 and 35 years old who received the YFV17D yellow fever vaccine.

The V and J genes are TRBV6-1 and TRBJ2-4; D ambiguous. V was pared by 6 bases and J by 0 bases, with 12 bases between. The CDR3 is made up of 15 amino acids. The germline V gene has CDR1 MNHNS and CDR2 SASEGT. CDR3 sequence (DNA): TGTGCCAGCAGGGGCAGCCAACTAGCCAAAAACATTCAGTACTTC. Protein sequence: CASRGSQLAKNIQYF.

This chain uses TRBV7-9 with TRBJ2-6; D is unclear. This CDR3 region has 14 residues. Germline-derived CDR1 and CDR2 are SEHNR and FQNEAQ (reference sequence). V lost 5 bases and J lost 0, with 5 bases in between. The CDR3 DNA follows: TGTGCCAGCAGCCCAATCTCTGGGGCCAACGTCCTGACTTTC. Protein sequence: CASSPISGANVLTF.

This chain connects TRBV27 to TRBJ2-5, with 8 bases lining up with TRBD2. Germline CDR1 MNHEY, CDR2 SMNVEV (reference sequence). The CDR3 totals 12 residues. The V segment lost 9 bases and the J segment 5 bases; nucleotides outside the gene matches: 5. The CDR3 DNA reads as TGTGCCAGTGTTAGCGGGGAGGAGACCCAGTACTTC. Its translation is CASVSGEETQYF.

At least ten counts were recorded for this clonotype. The rearrangement uses TRBV12-3 or TRBV12-4 and TRBJ2-3; perhaps TRBD2 as D (5 bases). Trimming took 6 bases from V and 8 from J, leaving 9 bases between them. The CDR3 runs to 11 residues. CDR3 sequence (DNA): TGTGCCAGCAGCCTCACTAGTACGCAGTATTTT. Its protein product is CASSLTSTQYF.

The chain is built from TRBV12-3 or TRBV12-4 and TRBJ2-7, with D perhaps TRBD1 (6 bases). V lost 1 base, J lost 6 bases, and 16 bases lay in between. The CDR3 is made up of 15 amino acids. Here the CDR3 reads CASSLGGPEWLEQYF. The DNA of the CDR3 is TGTGCCAGCAGTTTAGGGGGGCCCGAATGGCTCGAGCAGTACTTC.

This clonotype was seen only a few times. V usage is TRBV20-1 and J usage is TRBJ1-1; tentatively, D is TRBD1 (6 bases). This CDR3 comprises 14 residues. CDR1 is DFQATT, CDR2 SNEGSKA, per germline (reference sequence). The V end was cut by 5 bases, the J end by 0 bases, with 13 bases between. In DNA form, the CDR3 reads TGCAGTGCTTTTACACAGGGTTTGAACACTGAAGCTTTCTTT. Translated, it gives CSAFTQGLNTEAFF.

The DNA of the CDR3 is TGTGCCAGCAGCCCCCGGGCGCATAGCAATCAGCCCCAGCATTTT. Its protein product is CASSPRAHSNQPQHF. V is TRBV6-1 and J is TRBJ1-5; D is undetermined. Germline V lookup: CDR1 MNHNS, CDR2 SASEGT. Trimming removed 6 bases at V and 0 bases at J, with 12 bases between. The CDR3 length is 15 residues.

This clonotype was picked up a small number of times. The chain combines TRBV20-1 with TRBJ2-4; 9 bases line up with TRBD1. The V and J ends lost 4 bases and 2 bases, in that order; junction bases with no gene match: 9. From germline, CDR1 is DFQATT and CDR2 SNEGSKA (reference sequence). The CDR3 sequence is 16 residues long. This chain's CDR3 is CSANYRGRGSKNIQYF. The CDR3 DNA reads TGCAGTGCTAATTACAGGGGGCGCGGGTCCAAAAACATTCAGTACTTC.

This clonotype was observed at least ten times. The V call is TRBV11-2, the J call TRBJ1-6; 9 positions agree with TRBD1. The CDR3 has 13 amino acids. J lost 8 bases, V lost 6 bases, and 2 bases had no gene match. The germline V gene has CDR1 SGHAT and CDR2 FQNNGV. CDR3 in DNA: TGTGCCAGCAGACAGGGGGCGGATTCACCCCTCCACTTT. Its protein product is CASRQGADSPLHF.

The CDR3 sequence is CAWSGGQSYEQYF. The CDR3, as DNA: TGTGCCTGGAGTGGTGGACAGAGCTACGAGCAGTACTTC. The chain employs TRBV30 and TRBJ2-7; D possibly corresponds to TRBD1 (6 bases). The CDR3 is 13 residues long. Between the trimmed V and J ends, which lost 1 base and 3 bases, there was a span of 10 bases. CDR1 and CDR2 (germline): GTSNPN, SVGIG (reference sequence).

V and J are TRBV7-9 and TRBJ1-1, with D unclear. The CDR3 loop spans 11 amino acids. Germline V gives CDR1 SEHNR, CDR2 FQNEAQ (reference sequence). V shed 3 bases and J shed 7 bases, with 6 bases lying between them. The CDR3 DNA is TGTGCCAGCAGCTTGGAACATGAAGCTTTCTTT. Its translation: CASSLEHEAFF.

The rearrangement joins TRBV18 to TRBJ1-1; D gene unclear. CDR1 is KGHSH and CDR2 is LQKENI in the germline V gene. V gave up 6 bases and J gave up 4 bases, with 12 bases separating them. The CDR3 runs 13 residues. The chain's CDR3 is CASSLSEFTEAFF. The CDR3 DNA is TGTGCCAGCTCCCTGAGCGAGTTCACTGAAGCTTTCTTT.

This sequence joins TRBV5-1 and TRBJ2-1; 7 bases align to TRBD1. CDR1 and CDR2 from the germline V gene are SGHRS and YFSETQ. This CDR3 comprises 15 residues. V was pared by 3 bases and J by 2 bases, with 5 bases of the junction left unmatched. CDR3 sequence reads: CASSSDRVPYNEQFF. CDR3 bases: TGCGCCAGCAGCTCCGACAGGGTACCCTACAATGAGCAGTTCTTC.

The chain combines TRBV12-3 or TRBV12-4 with TRBJ1-5; D is unclear. The V end lost 3 bases, the J end lost 5 bases, and 5 bases lay between the germline ends. The CDR3 is made up of 12 amino acids. The CDR3 DNA reads TGTGCCAGCAGTTTTGGGTATCAGCCCCAGCATTTT. This codes for CASSFGYQPQHF.

This clonotype was counted only a few times. The genes are TRBV5-6 and TRBJ2-3; D might be TRBD1 (6 bases). The V end was cut by 2 bases, the J end by 6 bases, with 10 bases between. CDR3 length: 13 amino acids. CDR1 and CDR2 (germline): SGHDT, YYEEEE. In DNA, the CDR3 is TGTGCCAGCAGCTTTACAGGGCGGGATACGCAGTATTTT. Residues: CASSFTGRDTQYF.

V usage is TRBV7-9 and J usage is TRBJ2-7; a possible D gene is TRBD2 (5 bases). Germline values: CDR1 SEHNR, CDR2 FQNEAQ (reference sequence). The CDR3 sequence is 13 residues long. The V and J ends lost 3 bases and 6 bases respectively, with 12 bases between them. This chain's CDR3 is CASSFGVAREQYV. The CDR3 DNA is TGTGCCAGCAGCTTCGGGGTAGCACGCGAGCAGTACGTC.

The sample holds many counts of this clonotype. CDR3 DNA: TGTGCCAGCAGTTACGGGGGAGCGGGGGCCAACGTCCTGACTTTC. It is translated as CASSYGGAGANVLTF. The chain recombines TRBV6-5 with TRBJ2-6, with D perhaps given as TRBD1 or TRBD2 (5 bases each). The germline V gene has CDR1 MNHEY and CDR2 SVGAGI. V shed 2 bases and J shed 4 bases, with 9 bases lying between them. CDR3 length: 15 residues.

This clonotype showed up just a few times. The CDR3 loop reads CASSRQGNNSPLHF. In DNA, the CDR3 is TGTGCCAGCAGTCGACAGGGGAATAATTCACCCCTCCACTTT. The chain has TRBV6-1 and TRBJ1-6; 8 nucleotides align to TRBD1. The V gene end was trimmed by 5 bases and the J gene end by 5 bases; junction bases not matched to a gene: 2. Germline V gene sequence: CDR1 MNHNS, CDR2 SASEGT. This CDR3 is 14 amino acids long.

This clonotype has just a few counts. The chain joins TRBV5-1 to TRBJ2-3; 7 positions match TRBD2. Unmatched junction bases numbered 5, after V lost 2 bases and J lost 2 bases. CDR1 is SGHRS and CDR2 is YFSETQ in the germline V gene. This CDR3 comprises 15 residues. Written as DNA, the CDR3 is TGCGCCAGCAGCTTTGGCACTAGCGACACAGATACGCAGTATTTT. This translates into CASSFGTSDTDTQYF.

Only a few counts were recorded for this clonotype. The genes are TRBV20-1 and TRBJ2-1; a weak D match, TRBD2 (7 bases). Germline CDR1 is DFQATT and CDR2 is SNEGSKA (reference sequence). This CDR3 spans 15 amino acids. V lost 0 bases, J lost 0 bases, and 9 bases lay in between. CDR3 coding DNA: TGCAGTGCTAGAGAAGGGGGGGCCTCCTACAATGAGCAGTTCTTC. Residues: CSAREGGASYNEQFF.

This clonotype was detected only once. The germline gene is not matched at one end of the junction; a read error may be the cause. V and J are TRBV5-4 and TRBJ1-4, with 9 bases matching TRBD1. The CDR3 has 17 amino acids. Germline V gene lookup returns CDR1 SGHNT and CDR2 YYREEE (reference sequence). The CDR3 here is CAGSRGGQQGASEKLFF. The CDR3 nucleotides read TGTGCCGGCAGTCGAGGGGGACAACAGGGGGCAAGTGAAAAACTGTTTTTT.

This chain connects TRBV7-2 to TRBJ2-7, with 9 bases identical to TRBD1. The trim removed 2 bases at V and 3 bases at J, leaving 8 bases unmatched. This CDR3 comprises 16 residues. CDR1 is SGHTA, CDR2 FQGNSA, per germline. CDR3 sequence reads: CASSLSWDRVIYEQYV. In DNA form, the CDR3 reads TGTGCCAGCAGCTTAAGTTGGGACAGGGTTATCTACGAGCAGTACGTC.

This chain uses TRBV19 with TRBJ2-1; TRBD2 might be the D (6 bases). Deletions cut 3 bases from V and 1 base from J, with 7 bases between. The CDR3 runs to 14 residues. The germline V gene has CDR1 LNHDA and CDR2 SQIVND (reference sequence). CDR3 sequence: CASSISGSYNEQFF. For the CDR3, the DNA is TGTGCCAGTAGTATTAGCGGTTCCTACAATGAGCAGTTCTTC.